The T cell receptor beta chain under discussion was sequenced for a study of blood T cell repertoires in COVID-19. Study context: Material from acute and convalescent COVID-19 was sourced from the United States, Italy and Spain. Nucleic acid was either cDNA or gDNA, and it came from T cells, B-cell-depleted T cells, or PBMCs.

Libraries were prepared by immunoSEQ multiplex PCR; TCRdb keeps only in-frame clonotypes and omits some of them. Of 130,000 to 150,000 clones in the sample, 65% to 80% were seen once. This clone appeared a few times. Trimming at V came to 4 bases and at J to 4 bases, leaving 5 bases not matched to a gene. The CDR3 has 14 residues. Germline lookup yields CDR1 LNHDA and CDR2 SQIVND (reference sequence). The source material was peripheral blood. The rearrangement links TRBV19 to TRBJ2-5; 8 bases fit TRBD1. The TCR originated in a man between 60 and 75 years old with acute or convalescent COVID-19. The DNA of the CDR3 is TGTGCCAGTAGTACCTGGACAGGGCCAGAGACCCAGTACTTC. Translating gives CASSTWTGPETQYF. The whole variable domain, filled in from reference TRBV19 and TRBJ2-5, reads DGGITQSPKYLFRKEGQNVTLSCEQNLNHDAMYWYRQDPGQGLRLIYYSQIVNDFQKGDIAEGYSVSREKKESFPLTVTSAQKNPTAFYLCASSTWTGPETQYFGPGTRLLVL.